This is a list of T cell receptor beta chains from one sample in a study of blood T cell repertoires in COVID-19. TCRdb's table, derived via immunoSEQ multiplex PCR, lists solely in-frame clones and lacks some. The sample holds 200,000 to 250,000 clones; about nine tenths are singletons and the top ten take 7.2%. Sequences were obtained from PBMCs or T cells enriched from blood (not recorded which). These receptors came from a man aged 25-40 years in a cohort exposed to, infected with or recovered from COVID-19 (not recorded which). The conserved cysteine and the conserved F or W are not part of the CDR3 here.

v_call	cdr3_aa
TRBV5-1	ASSPMATGDSPLH
TRBV7-9	ASSNYGTGSDEQY
TRBV5-6	ASSFGGRLEATIY
TRBV29-1	SVDSVKRNEQF
TRBV6-2/TRBV6-3	ASSSPSGLAGVYSYEQY
TRBV3-1/TRBV3-2	ASSQDWPEHEAF
TRBV5-6	ASSPVAGGGEQY
TRBV12-5	ASGADSRPQH
TRBV19	ASSNHRGPQPQH
TRBV29-1	SVVRGTGDSYEQY
TRBV28	ASSGAAYEQY
TRBV7-2	ASSQPRDWKYTGELF
TRBV15	ATSREEAGGPFGELF
TRBV6-1	ASSEGRTGNYGYT
TRBV27	ASSFRASGARTGEQF
TRBV29-1	SVKAGVVRNEQF
TRBV19	ATAGYGYGYT
TRBV28	ASNLPGKETQY
TRBV4-2	ASSHGSSGLANYNEQF
TRBV7-8	ASSLVFLAGLEQY
TRBV25-1	ASSDPSGRHTYNEQF
TRBV15	ATSRTTSTETQY
TRBV7-8	ASSLTSGRPNEQF
TRBV28	ASSFWGDNSPLH
TRBV28	ASSDTQRQGASYEQY
TRBV19	ASSRRANTEAF
TRBV5-1	ASSPGGRAGPSSGNTIY
TRBV9	ASSARMVGAADEQF
TRBV24-1	ATSDSIRRTDNYGYT
TRBV2	ASSGQRSNPLSPLH
TRBV5-3	ARSPSRGGGSLNSYNEQF
TRBV4-1	ASSQDPLLVRGTDTQY
TRBV24-1	ATSDQPYRGDQY
TRBV6-5	ASSPGQGPDTQY
TRBV6-1	ASSESQGYSNQPQH
TRBV30	AWTHAGSTEAF
TRBV7-3	ASSLGYRGQETQY
TRBV5-1	ASSSNLAGGQY
TRBV27	ASSLSRGSLYEQY
TRBV2	AIPGQGATGELF
TRBV27	ASSSGQGLWETQY
TRBV5-6	ASSPGLAGPSSYNEQF
TRBV7-9	ASNLKRGTTYNSPLH
TRBV18	ASSTRTGNTGELF
TRBV29-1	SVDLTDTQY